The clone carrying this T cell receptor beta chain showed up many times. Its antigen remains unidentified. The CDR3 extends over 16 amino acids. Trimming shortened V by 4 bases and J by 0 bases, and 14 bases separated the two germline ends. Germline-derived CDR1 and CDR2 are PRHDT and FYEKMQ (reference sequence). It was RNA transcripts that yielded the amplified TCR beta CDR3 regions. The TCR CDR3 first-round RT-PCR relied on the HTBI primer set. TCRdb passed the multiplex PCR reads through MiXCR, listing each CDR3 protein once. The sample includes about 410,000 distinct CDR3 sequences, about 15% of them seen just once. These data are taken from a study of T cells in Graves' hyperthyroidism and ophthalmopathy. Study-wide results and limits: Most thyroid clonotypes that were expanded above 0.001 also turned up in blood.

The V and J genes are TRBV13 and TRBJ2-3; possibly TRBD1 for D (5 bases). Sample: blood. This clonotype was obtained from a man aged 18 to 35 with Graves' ophthalmopathy. CDR3: CASSSLERQSTDTQYF. For the CDR3, the DNA is TGTGCCAGCAGCTCCCTGGAACGACAGAGCACAGATACGCAGTATTTT. Full variable domain (outside the CDR3, taken from reference TRBV13 and TRBJ2-3): AAGVIQSPRHLIKEKRETATLKCYPIPRHDTVYWYQQGPGQDPQFLISFYEKMQSDKGSIPDRFSAQQFSDYHSELNMSSLELGDSALYFCASSSLERQSTDTQYFGPGTRLTVL.